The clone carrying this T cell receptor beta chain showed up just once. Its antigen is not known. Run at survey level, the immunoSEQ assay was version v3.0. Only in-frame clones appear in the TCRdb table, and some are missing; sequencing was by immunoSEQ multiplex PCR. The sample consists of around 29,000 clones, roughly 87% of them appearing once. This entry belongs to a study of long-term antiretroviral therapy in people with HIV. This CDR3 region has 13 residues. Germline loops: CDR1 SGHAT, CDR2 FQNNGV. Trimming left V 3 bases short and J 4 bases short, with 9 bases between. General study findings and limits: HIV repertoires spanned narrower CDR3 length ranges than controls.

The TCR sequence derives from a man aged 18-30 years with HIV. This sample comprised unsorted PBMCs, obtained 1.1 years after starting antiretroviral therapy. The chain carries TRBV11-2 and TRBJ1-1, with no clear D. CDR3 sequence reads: CASSLKWGTEAFF. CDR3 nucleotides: TGTGCCAGCAGCTTGAAGTGGGGCACTGAAGCTTTCTTT.